A single sample is the source of the 25 T cell receptor beta chains below, sequenced in a study of a mutant IDH1 vaccine in newly diagnosed glioma. As for time point: week 35, safety follow-up. It was 300 ug of mutant IDH1 20-mer peptide that made up each vaccine dose, given with topical imiquimod. The protocol was immunoSEQ multiplex PCR, while the TCRdb copy is restricted to in-frame clones and leaves out a portion. The sample records 30,000 to 40,000 clones, approximately 78% being singletons. The antigens these receptors bind are not known. The specimen was PBMCs, collected from a glioma patient whose treatment included an IDH1 peptide vaccine. The receptors stem from a woman in her late teens or twenties with glioma.

This rearrangement joins TRBV5-8 to TRBJ2-3; D unresolved. Germline assignment: CDR1 SGHTS and CDR2 YDEGEE. This CDR3 is built from 12 residues. The V and J ends lost 1 base and 5 bases respectively, with 5 bases between them. The CDR3 reads CASSLYGDTQYF. In DNA, the CDR3 is TGTGCCAGCAGCTTGTACGGAGATACGCAGTATTTT.

The gene calls are TRBV27 and TRBJ2-1, with a weak D call TRBD2 (5 bases). Germline CDR1 MNHEY, CDR2 SMNVEV (reference sequence). Between the trimmed V and J ends, which lost 8 bases and 8 bases, there was a span of 19 bases. This CDR3 spans 14 amino acids. This CDR3 reads CASSPSGLAHEQFF. The CDR3, as DNA: TGTGCCAGCTCACCCAGCGGCCTAGCCCATGAGCAGTTCTTC.

This chain connects TRBV5-4 to TRBJ1-2; D remains unclear. The CDR3 loop spans 11 amino acids. The germline V and J ends were trimmed by 4 bases and 4 bases, with 5 bases remaining between them. CDR1 is SGHNT and CDR2 is YYREEE in the germline V gene (reference sequence). CDR3 sequence (DNA): TGTGCCAGCAGCGGTGGCTATGGCTACACCTTC. Translating it yields CASSGGYGYTF.

This rearrangement joins TRBV28 to TRBJ2-7; 7 bases match TRBD2. J was trimmed by 1 base and V by 6 bases; bases with no gene match: 9. This CDR3 comprises 15 residues. The germline CDR1 and CDR2 sequences are MDHEN and SYDVKM. The CDR3 sequence: CASRGGGGESYEQYF. In DNA form, the CDR3 reads TGTGCCAGCAGAGGTGGGGGGGGAGAATCCTACGAGCAGTACTTC. Full variable domain (missing parts from reference TRBV28 and TRBJ2-7): DVKVTQSSRYLVKRTGEKVFLECVQDMDHENMFWYRQDPGLGLRLIYFSYDVKMKEKGDIPEGYSVSREKKERFSLILESASTNQTSMYLCASRGGGGESYEQYFGPGTRLTVT.

The chain has TRBV14 and TRBJ1-1; a weak D match, TRBD1 (5 bases). V was trimmed by 7 bases and J by 3 bases, leaving 18 bases between them. Germline V lookup: CDR1 SGHDN, CDR2 FVKESK. This CDR3 region has 15 residues. The CDR3 sequence is CASTRGGEWDTEAFF. CDR3 nucleotide sequence: TGTGCCAGCACCCGTGGGGGTGAATGGGACACTGAAGCTTTCTTT.

This sequence joins TRBV29-1 and TRBJ2-1; the match to TRBD1 covers 9 bases. CDR1 and CDR2 (germline): SQVTM, ANQGSEA. V was clipped by 7 bases and J by 3 bases; unmatched bases: 10. The CDR3 sequence is 15 residues long. The CDR3 spells CSGEQGAGFYNEQFF. Here the CDR3 DNA reads TGCAGCGGGGAACAGGGGGCGGGTTTCTACAATGAGCAGTTCTTC.

This clone was picked up one time. The gene calls are TRBV7-9 and TRBJ2-5; D unresolved. The ends were cut back, 1 base at V and 0 bases at J, with 6 bases in the middle. CDR1 is SEHNR and CDR2 is FQNEAQ in the germline V gene (reference sequence). The CDR3 is 14 amino acids. In DNA form, the CDR3 reads TGTGCCAGCAGCTTAGAAGGGTACCAAGAGACCCAGTACTTC. It yields the protein CASSLEGYQETQYF.

The V and J genes are TRBV7-2 and TRBJ2-7, with 10 bases matching TRBD2. The germline CDR1 and CDR2 sequences are SGHTA and FQGNSA. The CDR3 runs 16 residues. V was pared by 6 bases and J by 0 bases, with 8 bases of the junction left unmatched. In DNA, the CDR3 is TGTGCCAGCAGTCGGACTAGCGGCCTCAGCTCCTACGAGCAGTACTTC. It encodes CASSRTSGLSSYEQYF. Complete variable domain (other parts from reference TRBV7-2 and TRBJ2-7): GAGVSQSPSNKVTEKGKDVELRCDPISGHTALYWYRQSLGQGLEFLIYFQGNSAPDKSGLPSDRFSAERTGGSVSTLTIQRTQQEDSAVYLCASSRTSGLSSYEQYFGPGTRLTVT.

V usage is TRBV5-4 and J usage is TRBJ1-4; TRBD1 agrees at 7 bases. The germline V gene encodes CDR1 SGHNT and CDR2 YYREEE (reference sequence). The CDR3 is 14 residues long. Trimming took 4 bases from V and 4 from J; bases not matched to a gene: 4. This CDR3 reads CASSRTGDNEKLFF. Here the CDR3 DNA reads TGTGCCAGCAGCCGGACAGGAGATAATGAAAAACTGTTTTTT. The variable domain in full, completed from reference TRBV5-4 and TRBJ1-4, reads ETGVTQSPTHLIKTRGQQVTLRCSSQSGHNTVSWYQQALGQGPQFIFQYYREEENGRGNFPPRFSGLQFPNYSSELNVNALELDDSALYLCASSRTGDNEKLFFGSGTQLSVL.

The V gene is TRBV13, the J gene TRBJ2-4; 13 bases are shared with TRBD2. V shed 5 bases, J shed 7 bases, and the junction held 8 bases outside the gene matches. Germline assignment: CDR1 PRHDT and CDR2 FYEKMQ (reference sequence). This CDR3 is 16 amino acids long. The CDR3 protein is CASSNGLAGAGNIQYF. CDR3 coding DNA: TGTGCCAGCAGCAACGGACTAGCGGGAGCCGGGAACATTCAGTACTTC.

The V call is TRBV7-9, the J call TRBJ2-3; TRBD1 agrees at 7 bases. The ends lost 4 bases at V and 2 bases at J; junction bases unmatched: 15. CDR3 size: 18 residues. Per germline, CDR1 SEHNR and CDR2 FQNEAQ (reference sequence). The CDR3 loop reads CASSSPTLRDSPTDTQYF. CDR3 bases: TGTGCCAGCAGCTCCCCGACCCTCCGGGACAGCCCCACAGATACGCAGTATTTT. The variable domain in full, completed from reference TRBV7-9 and TRBJ2-3, reads DTGVSQNPRHKITKRGQNVTFRCDPISEHNRLYWYRQTLGQGPEFLTYFQNEAQLEKSRLLSDRFSAERPKGSFSTLEIQRTEQGDSAMYLCASSSPTLRDSPTDTQYFGPGTRLTVL.

This clone is categorized as medium-sized (0.01 to 0.1%). The J gene is TRBJ1-1, the V gene TRBV27; D gene uncertain. This CDR3 spans 13 amino acids. V gave up 2 bases and J gave up 1 base, with 5 bases separating them. CDR1 is MNHEY, CDR2 SMNVEV, per germline (reference sequence). This chain's CDR3 is CASSLGWNTEAFF. The CDR3 nucleotides read TGTGCCAGCAGTTTAGGGTGGAACACTGAAGCTTTCTTT.

The chain has TRBV14 and TRBJ2-2; TRBD2 matches at 9 bases. Germline-derived CDR1 and CDR2 are SGHDN and FVKESK. V trimming: 5 bases; J trimming: 7 bases; junction bases outside the gene matches: 14. This CDR3 region has 17 residues. CDR3 amino acids: CASSLKRLAGIGGELFF. DNA for the CDR3: TGTGCCAGCAGCTTAAAACGGCTAGCGGGAATTGGCGGGGAGCTGTTTTTT.

In this sample, this clone turned up a few times. DNA for the CDR3: TGCGCCAGCAGCTTATCGACTGAAGCTTTCTTT. Translation gives CASSLSTEAFF. The genes are TRBV5-1 and TRBJ1-1; D remains ambiguous. The germline V gene encodes CDR1 SGHRS and CDR2 YFSETQ. V was clipped by 2 bases and J by 5 bases, with 4 bases between them. The CDR3 consists of 11 residues.

This rearrangement joins TRBV6-6 to TRBJ2-7; possible D gene TRBD2, 5 bases. V lost 6 bases and J 3 bases, leaving 15 bases between the germline ends. This CDR3 spans 14 amino acids. The germline V gene encodes CDR1 MNHNY and CDR2 SVGAGI (reference sequence). The DNA for the CDR3 is TGTGCCAGCAGCGCCGGGATTCAGTTCTACGAGCAGTACTTC. Its protein is CASSAGIQFYEQYF.

The V gene is TRBV5-4, the J gene TRBJ2-5; 9 positions agree with TRBD1. The CDR3 consists of 14 residues. Germline V gives CDR1 SGHNT, CDR2 YYREEE (reference sequence). J was trimmed by 4 bases and V by 3 bases; bases with no gene match: 4. In DNA form, the CDR3 reads TGTGCCAGCAGCTCGGGACAGGGAGTAGAGACCCAGTACTTC. Amino acid sequence: CASSSGQGVETQYF.

The V and J genes are TRBV7-2 and TRBJ1-4; 8 bases align to TRBD1. The V gene's germline CDR1 is SGHTA and CDR2 FQGNSA. V was clipped by 2 bases and J by 8 bases; unmatched bases: 10. The CDR3 sequence is 16 residues long. CDR3 coding DNA: TGTGCCAGCAGCTTACAACAGGGGGGGGGAAGGGAAAAACTGTTTTTT. Residues: CASSLQQGGGREKLFF.

The chain employs TRBV6-6 and TRBJ2-5; 8 positions match TRBD1. The CDR3 contains 15 residues. Trimming cost V 5 bases and J 2 bases; bases outside gene matches: 7. Germline-derived CDR1 and CDR2 are MNHNY and SVGAGI (reference sequence). The CDR3 DNA reads as TGTGCCAGCAGTGACAGGGGATACTTTCAAGAGACCCAGTACTTC. This codes for CASSDRGYFQETQYF.

This sequence joins TRBV19 and TRBJ2-1; D unresolved. V was cut by 0 bases and J by 6 bases, with 15 bases left in between. Germline loops: CDR1 LNHDA, CDR2 SQIVND (reference sequence). The CDR3 spans 16 residues. DNA of the CDR3: TGTGCCAGTAGTATAGAAGCAGGAGTTATCACCAATGAGCAGTTCTTC. Amino acids: CASSIEAGVITNEQFF.

This clone was recorded only once. The chain links TRBV5-1 to TRBJ2-3, with D maybe TRBD2 (5 bases). There are 14 residues in the CDR3. Trimming stripped 0 bases from V and 0 bases from J, with 5 bases between. Germline V gives CDR1 SGHRS, CDR2 YFSETQ. Here the CDR3 DNA reads TGCGCCAGCAGCTTGGGGACTAGCACAGATACGCAGTATTTT. Translated: CASSLGTSTDTQYF.

J is TRBJ1-3 and V is TRBV7-6; D gene uncertain. The V gene's germline CDR1 is SGHVS and CDR2 FNYEAQ. Trimming removed 3 bases from V and 2 bases from J, with 5 bases in between. The CDR3 extends over 13 amino acids. The DNA for the CDR3 is TGTGCCAGCAGCTTGTACGCTGGAAACACCATATATTTT. Protein sequence: CASSLYAGNTIYF.

V gene TRBV11-2 combines with J gene TRBJ1-2, with D maybe TRBD1 (6 bases). Germline V gives CDR1 SGHAT, CDR2 FQNNGV. V was shortened by 0 bases and J by 7 bases, with 9 bases between the two germline ends. The CDR3 loop spans 13 amino acids. CDR3 residues: CASSLEGGFGYTF. The CDR3 nucleotides are TGTGCCAGCAGCTTAGAGGGGGGCTTTGGCTACACCTTC.

The V and J genes are TRBV19 and TRBJ2-7; 9 bases agree with TRBD1. Germline CDR1 LNHDA, CDR2 SQIVND (reference sequence). V lost 3 bases and J lost 3; bases outside the gene matches: 6. This CDR3 is 15 amino acids long. The CDR3 is CASSMWTGAGYEQYF. For the CDR3, the DNA is TGTGCCAGTAGTATGTGGACAGGGGCAGGCTACGAGCAGTACTTC.

This chain links TRBV28 with TRBJ2-7; perhaps D is TRBD1 or TRBD2 (6 bases each). This CDR3 has 16 residues. V lost 3 bases and J lost 4, with 19 bases in between. CDR1 MDHEN and CDR2 SYDVKM come from the germline V gene. The CDR3, as DNA: TGTGCCAGCAGTTTTCGTGGGGGGCGCTTAATTTACGAGCAGTACTTC. Amino acids: CASSFRGGRLIYEQYF.

The chain links TRBV13 to TRBJ1-6, with TRBD1 identical over 8 bases. This CDR3 has 11 amino acids. V lost 3 bases to trimming and J lost 16 bases; unmatched junction nucleotides: 2. Germline-derived CDR1 and CDR2 are PRHDT and FYEKMQ (reference sequence). DNA for the CDR3: TGTGCCAGCAGCTTCCGGGACAGGCTCCACTTT. Amino acid sequence: CASSFRDRLHF.